This is a list of T cell receptor beta chains from one sample in a study of human thymus T cells. Sequencing used immunoSEQ multiplex PCR; TCRdb keeps in-frame clones, though not all of them. The profile shows roughly 60,000 clones, nearly 95% of them singletons. The sequencing input was blood. These receptors were taken from a boy in the first two years of life with a congenital heart defect but otherwise immunologically healthy. Each CDR3 is given with its conserved first and last residue. The order of the fields is J gene, V gene, CDR3 protein.

j_gene: TRBJ2-7
v_gene: TRBV11-2
CDR3aa: CASSSPGLASYEQYF

j_gene: TRBJ2-5
v_gene: TRBV6-1
CDR3aa: CASSEVQAGETQYF

j_gene: TRBJ2-6
v_gene: TRBV5-6
CDR3aa: CASSLRGALSGANVLTF

j_gene: TRBJ2-2
v_gene: TRBV9
CDR3aa: CASSVPSSGGAYPGELFF

j_gene: TRBJ1-1
v_gene: TRBV2
CDR3aa: CASSFLVDEAFF

j_gene: TRBJ1-6
v_gene: TRBV5-6
CDR3aa: CASSVGPREWNSPLHF

j_gene: TRBJ1-6
v_gene: TRBV28
CDR3aa: CASSQGGGSPLHF

j_gene: TRBJ2-5
v_gene: TRBV6-5
CDR3aa: CASSVRYQETQYF

j_gene: TRBJ2-2
v_gene: TRBV9
CDR3aa: CASSGDRTGELFF

j_gene: TRBJ1-2
v_gene: TRBV5-1
CDR3aa: CASSPPGTAYYGYTF

j_gene: TRBJ2-3
v_gene: TRBV10-3
CDR3aa: CAISEWGSGITDTQYF

j_gene: TRBJ2-1
v_gene: TRBV5-1
CDR3aa: CASSLEREGDEQFF

j_gene: TRBJ2-2
v_gene: TRBV9
CDR3aa: CASSVRSGGTGELFF

j_gene: TRBJ2-1
v_gene: TRBV19
CDR3aa: CASRREGRRGLWNEQFF

j_gene: TRBJ1-1
v_gene: TRBV11-1
CDR3aa: CASSSRLGTEAFF

j_gene: TRBJ1-2
v_gene: TRBV29-1
CDR3aa: CSVRPGQKAYGYTF

j_gene: TRBJ2-6
v_gene: TRBV6-5
CDR3aa: CASSYTSSVLTF

j_gene: TRBJ1-1
v_gene: TRBV29-1
CDR3aa: CSVGNRLANTEAFF

j_gene: TRBJ2-3
v_gene: TRBV5-4
CDR3aa: CASSLGGYTDTQYF

j_gene: TRBJ2-3
v_gene: TRBV2
CDR3aa: CASSEARLADTDTQYF

j_gene: TRBJ2-1
v_gene: TRBV11-3
CDR3aa: CASSLGLAYNEQFF

j_gene: TRBJ2-3
v_gene: TRBV12-5
CDR3aa: CASGFGTGVTVTDTQYF